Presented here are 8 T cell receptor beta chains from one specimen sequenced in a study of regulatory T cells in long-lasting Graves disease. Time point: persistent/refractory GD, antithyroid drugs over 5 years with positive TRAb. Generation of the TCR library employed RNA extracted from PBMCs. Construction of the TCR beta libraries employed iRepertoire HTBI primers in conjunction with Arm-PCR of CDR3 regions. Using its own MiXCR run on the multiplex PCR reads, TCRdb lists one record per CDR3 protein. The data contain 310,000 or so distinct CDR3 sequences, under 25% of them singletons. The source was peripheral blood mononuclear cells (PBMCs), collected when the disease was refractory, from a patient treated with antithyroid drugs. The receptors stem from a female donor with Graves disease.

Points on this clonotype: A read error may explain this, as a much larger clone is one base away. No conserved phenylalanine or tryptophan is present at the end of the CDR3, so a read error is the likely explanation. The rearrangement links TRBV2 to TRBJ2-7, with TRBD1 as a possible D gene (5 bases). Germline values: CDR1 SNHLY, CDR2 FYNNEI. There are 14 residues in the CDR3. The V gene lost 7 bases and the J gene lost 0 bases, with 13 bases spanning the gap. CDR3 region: CASISTESSYEQYL. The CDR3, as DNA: TGTGCCAGCATATCGACAGAGAGCTCCTACGAGCAGTACCTC.

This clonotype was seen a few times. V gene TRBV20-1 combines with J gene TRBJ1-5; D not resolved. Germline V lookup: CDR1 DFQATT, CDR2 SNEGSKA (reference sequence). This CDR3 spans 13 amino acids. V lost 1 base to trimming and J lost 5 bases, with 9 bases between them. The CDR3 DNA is TGCAGTGCTAGAGGTAGCGGGGATCAGCCCCAGCATTTT. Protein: CSARGSGDQPQHF.

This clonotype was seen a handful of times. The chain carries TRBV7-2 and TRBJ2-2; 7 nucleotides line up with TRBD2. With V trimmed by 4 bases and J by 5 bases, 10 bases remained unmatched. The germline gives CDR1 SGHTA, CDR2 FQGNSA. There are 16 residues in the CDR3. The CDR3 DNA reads TGTGCCAGCAGCTCTCATCCCTCACTAGCGACCGGGGAGCTGTTTTTT. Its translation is CASSSHPSLATGELFF.

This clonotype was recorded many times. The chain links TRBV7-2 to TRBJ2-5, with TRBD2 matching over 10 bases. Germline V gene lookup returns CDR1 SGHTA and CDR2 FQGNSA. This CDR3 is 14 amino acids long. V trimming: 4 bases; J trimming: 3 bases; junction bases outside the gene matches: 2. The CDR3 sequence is CASSSLAGEETQYF. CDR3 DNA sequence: TGTGCCAGCAGCTCCCTAGCGGGAGAAGAGACCCAGTACTTC.

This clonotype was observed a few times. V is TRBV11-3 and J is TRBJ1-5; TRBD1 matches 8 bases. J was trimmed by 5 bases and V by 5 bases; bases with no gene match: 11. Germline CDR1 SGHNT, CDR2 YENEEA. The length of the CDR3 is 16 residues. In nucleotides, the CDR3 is TGTGCCAGCAGCACGCTGGACAGGGATGGGCATCAGCCCCAGCATTTT. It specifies CASSTLDRDGHQPQHF. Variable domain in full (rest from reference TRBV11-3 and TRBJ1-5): EAGVVQSPRYKIIEKKQPVAFWCNPISGHNTLYWYLQNLGQGPELLIRYENEEAVDDSQLPKDRFSAERLKGVDSTLKIQPAELGDSAVYLCASSTLDRDGHQPQHFGDGTRLSIL.

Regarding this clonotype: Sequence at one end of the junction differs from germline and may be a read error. Here the CDR3 reads CASNLARRETQYF. In nucleotides, the CDR3 is TGTGCCAGCAACTTAGCGAGGCGAGAGACCCAGTACTTC. This chain connects TRBV7-6 to TRBJ2-5, with D maybe TRBD2 (5 bases). The CDR3 has 13 residues. Germline V gives CDR1 SGHVS, CDR2 FNYEAQ.

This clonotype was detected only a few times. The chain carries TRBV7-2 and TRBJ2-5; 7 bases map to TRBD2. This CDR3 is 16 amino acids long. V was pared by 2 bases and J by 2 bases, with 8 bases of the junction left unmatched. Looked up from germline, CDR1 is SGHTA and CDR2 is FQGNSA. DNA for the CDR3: TGTGCCAGCAGCTTAAACTGGGGGGGAGGGCAAGAGACCCAGTACTTC. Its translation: CASSLNWGGGQETQYF.

The CDR3 bases are TGTGCCAGCAGCCCCGGACAGGGCAGGGGACTTAACTATGGCTACACCTTC. Its translation is CASSPGQGRGLNYGYTF. The chain recombines TRBV5-4 with TRBJ1-2; 8 positions match TRBD1. Germline CDR1 reads SGHNT; CDR2 reads YYREEE (reference sequence). V was clipped by 4 bases and J by 1 base; unmatched bases: 12. The CDR3 sequence is 17 residues long.